The 14 T cell receptor beta chains presented below share a single source sample, sequenced in a study of T cell repertoires in cytomegalovirus infection. TCRdb reprocessed the reads with MiXCR, giving one entry per CDR3 protein. The sample records approximately 140,000 distinct CDR3 sequences, 7% to 9.5% being singletons. The sample consisted of PBMCs. The origin of the receptors is a human donor in good health (CMV status not recorded). Some clones in this sample may be carry-over from other donors' samples.

This clonotype was detected ten times or more. The chain combines TRBV7-6 with TRBJ2-7, with D perhaps matching TRBD2 (6 bases). Deletions cut 5 bases from V and 3 bases from J, with 20 bases between. The germline V gene encodes CDR1 SGHVS and CDR2 FNYEAQ. This CDR3 spans 16 amino acids. The CDR3 sequence: CASSQEAGLRSYEQYF. CDR3 bases: TGTGCCAGCAGCCAAGAGGCGGGGCTGCGCAGCTACGAGCAGTACTTC.

This clonotype has at least ten counts. The chain recombines TRBV7-2 with TRBJ1-3, with no clear D. In germline, CDR1 is SGHTA, CDR2 FQGNSA. Trimming took off 1 base at V and 0 bases at J, with 4 bases between the two ends. This CDR3 region has 14 residues. CDR3 sequence (DNA): TGTGCCAGCAGCTTAGGAAACTCTGGAAACACCATATATTTT. Its translation is CASSLGNSGNTIYF.

This clonotype has ten or more counts. This chain uses TRBV7-9 with TRBJ1-2; D is unclear. Germline CDR1 and CDR2: SEHNR and FQNEAQ (reference sequence). This CDR3 has 15 amino acids. V shed 1 base and J shed 7 bases, with 16 bases lying between them. CDR3 sequence reads: CASSLDKATRGGYTF. The CDR3 coding sequence is TGTGCCAGCAGCTTAGACAAGGCGACTCGGGGTGGCTACACCTTC.

The table lists this clonotype with a few counts. The V call is TRBV12-5, the J call TRBJ1-1; unclear D gene. V was clipped by 6 bases and J by 3 bases, with 8 bases between them. Germline loops: CDR1 LGHNT, CDR2 FRNRAP. The CDR3 runs to 12 residues. In DNA form, the CDR3 reads TGTGCTAGTGGCCCCGGGGACACTGAAGCTTTCTTT. This sequence encodes CASGPGDTEAFF.

This clonotype appeared many times. This chain links TRBV10-3 with TRBJ1-1; D is unclear. Germline CDR1 ENHRY, CDR2 SYGVKD. This CDR3 spans 14 amino acids. V was pared by 3 bases and J by 4 bases, with 12 bases between. The CDR3: CAISDPRLSTEAFF. DNA for the CDR3: TGTGCCATCAGTGACCCCCGATTGAGCACTGAAGCTTTCTTT.

The J gene is TRBJ2-3, the V gene TRBV7-6; D is unresolved. Germline CDR1 reads SGHVS; CDR2 reads FNYEAQ. The CDR3 is made up of 15 amino acids. The V and J ends lost 1 base and 4 bases respectively, with 12 bases between them. The CDR3 loop reads CASSLVQTGADTQYF. CDR3 sequence (DNA): TGTGCCAGCAGCTTAGTGCAGACTGGGGCAGATACGCAGTATTTT.

The chain joins TRBV30 to TRBJ1-4; tentatively, D is TRBD1 (6 bases). Germline CDR1 reads GTSNPN; CDR2 reads SVGIG (reference sequence). This CDR3 comprises 12 residues. Trimming removed 4 bases at V and 8 bases at J, with 11 bases between. The CDR3 protein is CAWTGADEKLFF. The CDR3 region has the DNA TGTGCCTGGACAGGGGCGGACGAAAAACTGTTTTTT.

V and J are TRBV11-2 and TRBJ1-5; 9 bases match TRBD1. Germline CDR1 reads SGHAT; CDR2 reads FQNNGV. This CDR3 spans 16 amino acids. V lost 7 bases and J lost 5; bases outside the gene matches: 12. CDR3 protein: CASIKWTGAGYQPQHF. CDR3 nucleotides: TGTGCCAGCATCAAATGGACAGGGGCTGGTTATCAGCCCCAGCATTTT.

At least ten counts were recorded for this clonotype. The gene calls are TRBV28 and TRBJ2-2, with TRBD2 identical over 9 bases. CDR1 and CDR2 (germline): MDHEN, SYDVKM. The CDR3 loop spans 18 amino acids. The ends lost 1 base at V and 5 bases at J; junction bases unmatched: 11. The DNA for the CDR3 is TGTGCCAGCAGTTTATTGCTAGCGGGGCCTTCACTTACCGGGGAGCTGTTTTTT. Residues: CASSLLLAGPSLTGELFF.

The chain carries TRBV6-6 and TRBJ2-7; 7 bases map to TRBD1. CDR3 length equals 14 residues. V was pared by 6 bases and J by 0 bases, with 5 bases of the junction left unmatched. The germline gives CDR1 MNHNY, CDR2 SVGAGI (reference sequence). CDR3 protein: CASSQTGSSYEQYF. For the CDR3, the DNA is TGTGCCAGCAGCCAGACAGGGAGCTCCTACGAGCAGTACTTC.

This clonotype was observed many times. The rearrangement uses TRBV6-5 and TRBJ2-2; 8 bases are shared with TRBD1. Germline V CDR1 and CDR2: MNHEY, SVGAGI. The CDR3 is 16 amino acids. The J segment lost 7 bases and the V segment lost 6 bases, leaving 13 bases of the junction unmatched. CDR3 in DNA: TGTGCCAGCAGGCCGGGGACAGGCAGGATTGTCGGGGAGCTGTTTTTT. Its translation is CASRPGTGRIVGELFF.

This clonotype was seen many times. The chain recombines TRBV28 with TRBJ1-1; perhaps TRBD1 as D (5 bases). Trimming took 3 bases from V and 5 from J, leaving 19 bases between them. CDR3 size: 16 residues. Germline lookup yields CDR1 MDHEN and CDR2 SYDVKM. The chain's CDR3 is CASSFPGTPRLTEAFF. The CDR3 DNA is TGTGCCAGCAGTTTCCCCGGGACCCCCAGACTGACTGAAGCTTTCTTT.

The chain has TRBV7-3 and TRBJ2-1; 8 bases match TRBD2. Germline CDR1 reads SGHTA; CDR2 reads FQGTGA. The CDR3 spans 16 residues. Germline trimming cut 3 bases from V and 4 bases from J; bases unmatched to any gene: 8. The CDR3 protein is CASSFGGARVYNEQFF. DNA of the CDR3: TGTGCCAGCAGCTTCGGGGGGGCGAGAGTGTACAATGAGCAGTTCTTC.

At least ten counts were recorded for this clonotype. The chain uses TRBV20-1 and TRBJ1-2, with D possibly being TRBD1 (6 bases). The CDR3 length is 18 residues. Trimming cost V 1 base and J 2 bases, with 23 bases left between them. Looked up from germline, CDR1 is DFQATT and CDR2 is SNEGSKA (reference sequence). The CDR3 loop reads CSARVLTGGGTPNYGYTF. CDR3 coding DNA: TGCAGTGCTAGAGTGCTCACTGGGGGCGGGACACCGAACTATGGCTACACCTTC.